The sequence of this T cell receptor beta chain was determined in a study of graft-versus-host responses after intestinal transplantation. Study as a whole: Each of the recipients got a multivisceral, liver-intestinal, or isolated intestinal transplant. Recipients were all induced with anti-thymocyte globulin, then given tacrolimus and steroids for around three years.

Points on this clone: Its antigen is still unknown.

Study results and caveats: Elevated graft-versus-host to host-versus-graft clonal ratios in allografts were recorded for patients with graft-donor T cell macrochimerism. Among recipient marrow samples, GvH clones were found; some appeared first in ileum or blood.

Generated by immunoSEQ multiplex PCR, the TCRdb table keeps only in-frame clones and is missing some. The sample records roughly 100,000 clones, about 90% being singletons. V was clipped by 0 bases and J by 2 bases; unmatched bases: 8. The CDR3 spans 17 residues. Per germline, CDR1 SGDLS and CDR2 YYNGEE. This chain joins TRBV9 and TRBJ2-3, with 8 nucleotides matching TRBD2. The specimen comprised unstimulated CD4+ T cells sorted from spleen or lymph node cells, sampled before intestinal transplant. This TCR was sampled from a human donor who received an intestinal transplant. DNA of the CDR3: TGTGCCAGCAGCGTAGATCTCATTAGCGGGATCACAGATACGCAGTATTTT. The encoded protein is CASSVDLISGITDTQYF.